Listed here are 10 T cell receptor beta chains from one sample, sequenced in a study of graft-versus-host responses after intestinal transplantation. No antigen has been assigned to these receptors. Using immunoSEQ multiplex PCR, the repertoire was profiled, and TCRdb retains in-frame clones only, with some absent. The profile shows roughly 92,000 clones, 88% of them singletons. The sample in question was unstimulated CD4+ T cells sorted from spleen or lymph node cells, obtained before transplant. These receptors all come from a human donor who was the organ donor for an intestinal transplant.

The rearrangement joins TRBV7-9 to TRBJ2-1; perhaps TRBD2 as D (5 bases). V was cut by 8 bases and J by 0 bases, with 11 bases left in between. CDR1 and CDR2 from the germline V gene are SEHNR and FQNEAQ (reference sequence). CDR3 length: 14 amino acids. CDR3 coding DNA: TGTGCCAGCTCGGCGGGCATCTCCTACAATGAGCAGTTCTTC. It codes for CASSAGISYNEQFF.

The count of this clone is one. The chain uses TRBV25-1 and TRBJ1-4; D may be TRBD1 (5 bases). This CDR3 is 15 amino acids long. Germline V gene data show CDR1 as MGHDK and CDR2 as SYGVNS. V was clipped by 4 bases and J by 5 bases, with 14 bases between them. The CDR3 nucleotides are TGTGCCAGCAGTGTTAGTGGGGACTGGAATGAAAAACTGTTTTTT. Amino acids: CASSVSGDWNEKLFF.

This chain links TRBV6-1 with TRBJ2-4; possible D gene TRBD2, 7 bases. V was clipped by 6 bases and J by 2 bases, with 14 bases between them. The CDR3 extends over 15 amino acids. Germline CDR1 MNHNS, CDR2 SASEGT. CDR3 in amino acids: CASSHLGGPKNIQYF. The CDR3 DNA reads as TGTGCCAGCAGCCACCTGGGGGGGCCCAAAAACATTCAGTACTTC.

The chain links TRBV6-6 to TRBJ2-5, with a possible D match to TRBD2 (7 bases). Trimming removed 7 bases from V and 5 bases from J, with 14 bases in between. Germline V gives CDR1 MNHNY, CDR2 SVGAGI (reference sequence). This CDR3 contains 13 residues. The CDR3 protein is CASTLGGRETQYF. CDR3 sequence (DNA): TGTGCCAGCACTCTGGGGGGGCGGGAGACCCAGTACTTC.

This rearrangement joins TRBV5-6 to TRBJ1-6; D may be TRBD1 (5 bases). Germline lookup yields CDR1 SGHDT and CDR2 YYEEEE. The V end was cut by 6 bases, the J end by 6 bases, with 22 bases between. This CDR3 is 17 amino acids long. The CDR3 coding sequence is TGTGCCAGCACCCGGGGGGGGAGGACTTCTTTTAATTCACCCCTCCACTTT. Its protein product is CASTRGGRTSFNSPLHF.

The chain combines TRBV18 with TRBJ1-5; no firm D call. The CDR3 length is 15 residues. Trimming took 6 bases from V and 1 from J, leaving 13 bases between them. Germline V gene sequence: CDR1 KGHSH, CDR2 LQKENI. For the CDR3, the DNA is TGTGCCAGCTCCCTTCGACACGCAAGCAATCAGCCCCAGCATTTT. Translation: CASSLRHASNQPQHF.

This rearrangement joins TRBV6-9 to TRBJ2-7; 8 nucleotides line up with TRBD2. Germline V gene data show CDR1 as MNHGY and CDR2 as SVAAGI. The CDR3 length is 14 residues. The junction had 7 bases not matched to a gene; V was cut back by 7 bases and J by 2 bases. CDR3 amino acids: CASKAGGNTYEQYF. The CDR3 DNA sequence: TGTGCCAGCAAGGCGGGGGGCAACACCTACGAGCAGTACTTC.

The rearrangement uses TRBV11-2 and TRBJ2-7; 10 positions agree with TRBD2. The CDR3 is 15 amino acids. Germline V gene lookup returns CDR1 SGHAT and CDR2 FQNNGV. Trimming at V came to 4 bases and at J to 6 bases, leaving 9 bases not matched to a gene. The CDR3 sequence is CASSSWTSGAGEQYF. The CDR3 DNA follows: TGTGCCAGCAGCTCGTGGACTAGCGGCGCTGGCGAGCAGTACTTC. The full variable domain, in which reference TRBV11-2 and TRBJ2-7 provide the parts outside the CDR3, is EAGVAQSPRYKIIEKRQSVAFWCNPISGHATLYWYQQILGQGPKLLIQFQNNGVVDDSQLPKDRFSAERLKGVDSTLKIQPAKLEDSAVYLCASSSWTSGAGEQYFGPGTRLTVT.

This clone is a singleton in its sample. J is TRBJ2-3 and V is TRBV4-2; the match to TRBD2 covers 10 bases. Germline V gene data show CDR1 as LGHNA and CDR2 as YNFKEQ. V gave up 1 base and J gave up 2 bases; unmatched junction bases: 3. This CDR3 contains 16 residues. In DNA form, the CDR3 reads TGTGCCAGCAGCCAAGTCCTAGCGGGGGCCACAGATACGCAGTATTTT. Translation: CASSQVLAGATDTQYF.

The chain links TRBV7-3 to TRBJ2-7, with no clear D. Germline V gives CDR1 SGHTA, CDR2 FQGTGA. The CDR3 covers 13 residues. V dropped 6 bases and J dropped 2 bases, with 11 bases sitting between them. As DNA, the CDR3 is TGTGCCAGCAGTCGCCCCGGAGCCTACGAGCAGTACTTC. It encodes CASSRPGAYEQYF.